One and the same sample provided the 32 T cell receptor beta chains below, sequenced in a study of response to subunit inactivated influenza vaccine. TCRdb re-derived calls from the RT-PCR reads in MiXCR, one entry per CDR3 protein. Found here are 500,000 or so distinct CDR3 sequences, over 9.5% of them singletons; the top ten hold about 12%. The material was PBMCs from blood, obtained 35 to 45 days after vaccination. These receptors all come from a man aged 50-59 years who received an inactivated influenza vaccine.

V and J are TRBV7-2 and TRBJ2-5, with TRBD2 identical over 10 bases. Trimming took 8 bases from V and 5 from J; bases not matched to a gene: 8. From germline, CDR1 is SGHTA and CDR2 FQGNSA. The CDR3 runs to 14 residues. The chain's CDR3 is CASRPSGRAETQYF. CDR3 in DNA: TGTGCCAGCCGGCCGAGCGGGAGGGCGGAGACCCAGTACTTC.

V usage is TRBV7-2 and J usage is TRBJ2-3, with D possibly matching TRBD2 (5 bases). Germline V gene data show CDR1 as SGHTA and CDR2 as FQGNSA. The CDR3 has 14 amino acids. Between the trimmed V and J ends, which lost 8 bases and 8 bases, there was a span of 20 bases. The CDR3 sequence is CASAQFPGMGTQYF. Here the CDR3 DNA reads TGTGCCAGCGCCCAGTTTCCGGGGATGGGTACGCAGTATTTT.

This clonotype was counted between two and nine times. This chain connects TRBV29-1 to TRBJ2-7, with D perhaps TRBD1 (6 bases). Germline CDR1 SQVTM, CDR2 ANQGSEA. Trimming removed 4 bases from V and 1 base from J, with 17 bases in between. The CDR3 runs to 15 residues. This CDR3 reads CSVARPGTFSYEQYF. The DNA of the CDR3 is TGCAGCGTTGCGCGCCCTGGGACATTTTCCTACGAGCAGTACTTC.

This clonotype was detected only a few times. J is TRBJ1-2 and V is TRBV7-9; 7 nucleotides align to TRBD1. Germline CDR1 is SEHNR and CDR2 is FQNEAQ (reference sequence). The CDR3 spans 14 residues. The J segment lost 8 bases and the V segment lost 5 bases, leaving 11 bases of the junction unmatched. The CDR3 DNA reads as TGTGCCAGCAGCCTAGGTTCTACAGGGGAAGGCTACACCTTC. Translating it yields CASSLGSTGEGYTF.

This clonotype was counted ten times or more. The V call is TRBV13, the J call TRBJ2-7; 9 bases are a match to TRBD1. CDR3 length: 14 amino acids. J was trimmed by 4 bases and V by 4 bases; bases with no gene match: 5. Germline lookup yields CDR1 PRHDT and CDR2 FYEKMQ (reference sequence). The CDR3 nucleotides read TGTGCCAGCAGCTCGAGACAGGGGGTGTACGAGCAGTACTTC. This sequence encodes CASSSRQGVYEQYF. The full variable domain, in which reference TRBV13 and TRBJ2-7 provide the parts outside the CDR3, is AAGVIQSPRHLIKEKRETATLKCYPIPRHDTVYWYQQGPGQDPQFLISFYEKMQSDKGSIPDRFSAQQFSDYHSELNMSSLELGDSALYFCASSSRQGVYEQYFGPGTRLTVT.

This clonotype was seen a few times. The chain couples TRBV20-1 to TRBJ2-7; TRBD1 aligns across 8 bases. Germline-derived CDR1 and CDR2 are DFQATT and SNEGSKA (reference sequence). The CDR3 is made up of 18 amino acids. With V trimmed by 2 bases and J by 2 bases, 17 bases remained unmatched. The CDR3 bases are TGCAGTGCTAGACATGCAGGGGGCACGTACCTCGGGGCCTACGAGCAGTACTTC. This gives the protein CSARHAGGTYLGAYEQYF.

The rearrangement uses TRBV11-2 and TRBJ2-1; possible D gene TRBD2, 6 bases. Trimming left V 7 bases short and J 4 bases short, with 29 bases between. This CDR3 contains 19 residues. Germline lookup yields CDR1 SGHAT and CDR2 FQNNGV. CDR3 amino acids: CASNHPRRGRRGIYNEQFF. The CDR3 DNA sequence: TGTGCCAGCAACCACCCACGGAGAGGGAGGAGAGGTATATACAATGAGCAGTTCTTC.

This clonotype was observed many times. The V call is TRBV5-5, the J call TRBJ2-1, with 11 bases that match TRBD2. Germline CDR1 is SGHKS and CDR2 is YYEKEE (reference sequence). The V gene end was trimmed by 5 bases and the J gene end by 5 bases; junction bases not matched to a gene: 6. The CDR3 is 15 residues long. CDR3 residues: CASSSGTSGNNEQFF. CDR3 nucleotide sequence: TGTGCCAGCAGTTCCGGGACTAGCGGTAACAATGAGCAGTTCTTC.

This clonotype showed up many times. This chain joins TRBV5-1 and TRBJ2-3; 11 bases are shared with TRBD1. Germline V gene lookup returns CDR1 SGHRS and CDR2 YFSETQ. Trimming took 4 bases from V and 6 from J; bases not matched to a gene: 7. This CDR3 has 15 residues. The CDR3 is CASSEDRGRWDTQYF. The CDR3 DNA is TGCGCCAGCAGCGAGGACAGGGGGCGCTGGGATACGCAGTATTTT.

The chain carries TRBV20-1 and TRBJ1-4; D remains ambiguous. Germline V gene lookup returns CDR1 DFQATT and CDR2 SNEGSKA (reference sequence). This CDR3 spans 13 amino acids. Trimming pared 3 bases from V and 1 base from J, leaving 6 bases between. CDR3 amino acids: CSASSRTNEKLFF. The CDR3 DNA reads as TGCAGTGCTAGTAGTAGAACTAATGAAAAACTGTTTTTT.

Here the CDR3 DNA reads TGTGCCAGCAGCCAAGATTTACCACTAGCGGGGGTTTACAATGAGCAGTTCTTC. Amino acids: CASSQDLPLAGVYNEQFF. The gene calls are TRBV3-1 and TRBJ2-1; 11 nucleotides line up with TRBD2. The CDR3 is made up of 18 amino acids. Germline CDR1 LGHDT, CDR2 YNNKEL (reference sequence). The trim removed 0 bases at V and 4 bases at J, leaving 8 bases unmatched.

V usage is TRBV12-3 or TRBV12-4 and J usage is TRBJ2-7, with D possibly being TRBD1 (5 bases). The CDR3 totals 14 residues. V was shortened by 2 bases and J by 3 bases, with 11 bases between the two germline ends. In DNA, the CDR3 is TGTGCCAGCAGTTTATGGGCCAGGGACTACGAGCAGTACTTC. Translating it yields CASSLWARDYEQYF.

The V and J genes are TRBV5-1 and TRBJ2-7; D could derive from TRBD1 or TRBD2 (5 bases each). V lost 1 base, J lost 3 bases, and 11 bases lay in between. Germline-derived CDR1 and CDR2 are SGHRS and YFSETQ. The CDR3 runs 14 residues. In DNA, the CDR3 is TGCGCCAGCAGCTTGACCCGGGACGGCTACGAGCAGTACTTC. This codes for CASSLTRDGYEQYF.

The CDR3 spells CASSFKEGGTEAFF. The CDR3 DNA reads as TGTGCCAGCAGTTTTAAAGAGGGGGGCACTGAAGCTTTCTTT. V is TRBV12-3 or TRBV12-4 and J is TRBJ1-1; tentatively, D is TRBD1 (6 bases). The CDR3 consists of 14 residues. V dropped 3 bases and J dropped 4 bases, with 12 bases sitting between them.

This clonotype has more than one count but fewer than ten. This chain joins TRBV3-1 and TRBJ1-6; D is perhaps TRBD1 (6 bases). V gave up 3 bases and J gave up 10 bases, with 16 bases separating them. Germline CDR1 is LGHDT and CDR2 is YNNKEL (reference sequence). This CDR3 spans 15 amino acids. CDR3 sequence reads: CASSHPAGAFSPLHF. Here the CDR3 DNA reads TGTGCCAGCAGCCATCCAGCGGGGGCCTTCTCACCCCTCCACTTT.

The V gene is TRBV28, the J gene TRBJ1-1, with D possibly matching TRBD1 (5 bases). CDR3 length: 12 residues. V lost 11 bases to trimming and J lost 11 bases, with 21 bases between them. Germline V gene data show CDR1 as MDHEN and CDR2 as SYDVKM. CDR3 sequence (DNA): TGTGCCTCCAGGGATTGGAGGACACGGGCTTTCTTT. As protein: CASRDWRTRAFF.

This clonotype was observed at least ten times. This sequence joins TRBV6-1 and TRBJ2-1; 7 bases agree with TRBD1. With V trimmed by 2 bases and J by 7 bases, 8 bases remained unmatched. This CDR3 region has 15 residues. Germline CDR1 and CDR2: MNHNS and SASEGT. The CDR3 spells CASSERQGGWNEQFF. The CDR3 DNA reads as TGTGCCAGCAGTGAAAGACAGGGCGGTTGGAATGAGCAGTTCTTC.

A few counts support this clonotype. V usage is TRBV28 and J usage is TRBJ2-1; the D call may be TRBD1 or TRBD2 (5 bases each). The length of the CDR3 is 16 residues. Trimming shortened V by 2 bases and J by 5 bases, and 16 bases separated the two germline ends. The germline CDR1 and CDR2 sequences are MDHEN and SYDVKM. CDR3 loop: CASSLVGRGSNNEQFF. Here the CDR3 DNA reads TGTGCCAGCAGTTTAGTGGGACGCGGATCGAACAATGAGCAGTTCTTC.

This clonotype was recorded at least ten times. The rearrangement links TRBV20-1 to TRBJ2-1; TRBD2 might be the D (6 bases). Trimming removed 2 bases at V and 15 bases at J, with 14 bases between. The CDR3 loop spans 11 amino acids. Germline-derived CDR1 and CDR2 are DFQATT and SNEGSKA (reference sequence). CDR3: CSARRGLRPFF. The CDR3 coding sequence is TGCAGTGCTAGAAGGGGACTCCGCCCGTTCTTC.

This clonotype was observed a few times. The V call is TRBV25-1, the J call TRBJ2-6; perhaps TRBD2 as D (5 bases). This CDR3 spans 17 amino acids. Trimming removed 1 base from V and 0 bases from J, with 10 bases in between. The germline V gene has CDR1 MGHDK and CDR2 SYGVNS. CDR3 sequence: CASSESPGLSGANVLTF. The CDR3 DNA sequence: TGTGCCAGCAGTGAATCCCCAGGACTCTCTGGGGCCAACGTCCTGACTTTC.

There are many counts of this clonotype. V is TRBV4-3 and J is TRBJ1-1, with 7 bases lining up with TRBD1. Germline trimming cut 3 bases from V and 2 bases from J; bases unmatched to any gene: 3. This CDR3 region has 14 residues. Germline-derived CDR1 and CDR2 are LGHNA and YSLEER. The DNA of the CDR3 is TGCGCCAGCAGCCATGACAGGGCTAACACTGAAGCTTTCTTT. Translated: CASSHDRANTEAFF.

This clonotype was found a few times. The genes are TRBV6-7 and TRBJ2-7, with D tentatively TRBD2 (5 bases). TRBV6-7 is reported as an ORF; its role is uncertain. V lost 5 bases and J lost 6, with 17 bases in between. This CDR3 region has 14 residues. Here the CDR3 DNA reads TGTGCCAGCAGTAGAGGGTGGCTGGTCAGCGAGCAGTACTTC. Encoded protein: CASSRGWLVSEQYF.

CDR3 DNA sequence: TGTGCCAGCAGGGACCCTAAAGACGAGACCCAGTACTTC. It specifies CASRDPKDETQYF. This chain links TRBV7-9 with TRBJ2-5; D unclear. This CDR3 region has 13 residues. In germline, CDR1 is SEHNR, CDR2 FQNEAQ (reference sequence). V gave up 6 bases and J gave up 5 bases, with 13 bases separating them.

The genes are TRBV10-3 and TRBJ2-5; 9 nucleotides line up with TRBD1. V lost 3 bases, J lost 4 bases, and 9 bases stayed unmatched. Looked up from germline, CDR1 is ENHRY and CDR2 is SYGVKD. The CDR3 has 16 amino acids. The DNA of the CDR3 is TGTGCCATCAGTGACGTAGACAGGGGGTTACGAGAGACCCAGTACTTC. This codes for CAISDVDRGLRETQYF.

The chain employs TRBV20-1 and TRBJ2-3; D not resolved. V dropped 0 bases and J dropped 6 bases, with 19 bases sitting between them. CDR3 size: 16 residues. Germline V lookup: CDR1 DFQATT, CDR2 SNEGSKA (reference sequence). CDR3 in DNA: TGCAGTGCTAGAGATCTCCCCGTGGCTGCGCAGGATACGCAGTATTTT. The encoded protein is CSARDLPVAAQDTQYF.

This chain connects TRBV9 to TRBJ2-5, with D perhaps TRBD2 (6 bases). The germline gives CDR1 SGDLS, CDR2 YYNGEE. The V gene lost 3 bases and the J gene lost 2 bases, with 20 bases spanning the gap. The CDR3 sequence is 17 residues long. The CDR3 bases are TGTGCCAGCAGCGGTGGGGCGGGGCAGGGATATCAAGAGACCCAGTACTTC. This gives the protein CASSGGAGQGYQETQYF.

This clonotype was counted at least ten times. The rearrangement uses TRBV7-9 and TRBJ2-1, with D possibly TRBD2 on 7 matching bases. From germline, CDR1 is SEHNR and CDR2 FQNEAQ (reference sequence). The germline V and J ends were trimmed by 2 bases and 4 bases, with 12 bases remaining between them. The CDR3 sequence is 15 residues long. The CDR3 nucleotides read TGTGCCAGCAGCTTAAGGCGGGGGCCGTACAATGAGCAGTTCTTC. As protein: CASSLRRGPYNEQFF.

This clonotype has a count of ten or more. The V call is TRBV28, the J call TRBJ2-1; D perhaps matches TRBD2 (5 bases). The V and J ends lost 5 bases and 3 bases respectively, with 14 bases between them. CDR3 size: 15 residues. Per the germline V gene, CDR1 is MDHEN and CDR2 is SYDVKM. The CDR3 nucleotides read TGTGCCAGCAGTGGGGAGAGGGCTCTCTACAATGAGCAGTTCTTC. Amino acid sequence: CASSGERALYNEQFF. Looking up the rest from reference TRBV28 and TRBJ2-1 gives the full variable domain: DVKVTQSSRYLVKRTGEKVFLECVQDMDHENMFWYRQDPGLGLRLIYFSYDVKMKEKGDIPEGYSVSREKKERFSLILESASTNQTSMYLCASSGERALYNEQFFGPGTRLTVL.

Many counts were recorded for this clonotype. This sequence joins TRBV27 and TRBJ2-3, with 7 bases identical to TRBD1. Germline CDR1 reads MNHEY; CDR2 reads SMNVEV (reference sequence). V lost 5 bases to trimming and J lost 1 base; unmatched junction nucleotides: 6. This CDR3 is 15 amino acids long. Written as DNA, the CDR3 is TGTGCCAGCAGTCCGCAGGGGGTCGGCACAGATACGCAGTATTTT. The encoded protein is CASSPQGVGTDTQYF.

The CDR3 spells CSARKDRGSGKLFF. The CDR3 DNA follows: TGCAGTGCCAGAAAAGACAGGGGGTCTGGAAAACTGTTTTTT. The rearrangement joins TRBV20-1 to TRBJ1-4; 9 nucleotides align to TRBD1. Germline values: CDR1 DFQATT, CDR2 SNEGSKA (reference sequence). The CDR3 runs 14 residues. The trim removed 6 bases at V and 10 bases at J, leaving 12 bases unmatched.

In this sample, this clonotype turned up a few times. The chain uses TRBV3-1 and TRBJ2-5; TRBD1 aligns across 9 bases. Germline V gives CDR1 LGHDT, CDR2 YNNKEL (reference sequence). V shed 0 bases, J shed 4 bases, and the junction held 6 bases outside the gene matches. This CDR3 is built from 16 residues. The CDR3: CASSQEGWDRVETQYF. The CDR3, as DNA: TGTGCCAGCAGCCAAGAGGGGTGGGACAGGGTAGAGACCCAGTACTTC.

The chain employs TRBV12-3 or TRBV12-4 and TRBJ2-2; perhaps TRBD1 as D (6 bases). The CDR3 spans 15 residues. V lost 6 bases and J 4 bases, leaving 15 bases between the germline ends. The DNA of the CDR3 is TGTGCCAGCAGCGTCGGGACATCGTTCACCGGGGAGCTGTTTTTT. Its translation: CASSVGTSFTGELFF.